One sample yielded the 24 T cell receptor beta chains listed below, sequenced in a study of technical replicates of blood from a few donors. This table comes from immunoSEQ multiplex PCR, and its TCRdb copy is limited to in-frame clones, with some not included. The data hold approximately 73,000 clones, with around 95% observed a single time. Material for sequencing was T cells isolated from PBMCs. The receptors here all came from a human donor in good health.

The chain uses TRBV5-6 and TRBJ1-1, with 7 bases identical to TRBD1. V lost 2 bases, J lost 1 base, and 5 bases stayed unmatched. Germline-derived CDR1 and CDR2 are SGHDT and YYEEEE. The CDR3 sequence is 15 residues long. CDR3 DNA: TGTGCCAGCAGCTTTAACAGACAGGGGAACACTGAAGCTTTCTTT. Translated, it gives CASSFNRQGNTEAFF.

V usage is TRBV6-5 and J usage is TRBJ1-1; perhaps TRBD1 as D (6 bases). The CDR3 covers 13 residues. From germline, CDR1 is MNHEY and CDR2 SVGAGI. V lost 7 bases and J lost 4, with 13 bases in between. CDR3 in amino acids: CASKVLGGTEAFF. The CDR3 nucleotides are TGTGCCAGCAAGGTCTTAGGGGGCACTGAAGCTTTCTTT.

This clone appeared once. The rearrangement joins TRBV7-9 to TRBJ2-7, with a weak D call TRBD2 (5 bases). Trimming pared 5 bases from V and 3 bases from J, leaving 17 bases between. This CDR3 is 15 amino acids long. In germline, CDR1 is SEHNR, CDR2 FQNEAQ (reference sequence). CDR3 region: CASSRQHPEDYEQYF. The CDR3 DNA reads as TGTGCCAGCAGCCGGCAGCACCCGGAGGACTACGAGCAGTACTTC.

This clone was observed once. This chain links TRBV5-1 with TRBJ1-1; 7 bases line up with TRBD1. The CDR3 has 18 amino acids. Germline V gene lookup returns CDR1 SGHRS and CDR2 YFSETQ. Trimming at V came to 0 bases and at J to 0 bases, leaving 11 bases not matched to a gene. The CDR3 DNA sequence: TGCGCCAGCAGCTTGGCCGCGACAGGGAGAGGTCTGAACACTGAAGCTTTCTTT. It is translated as CASSLAATGRGLNTEAFF.

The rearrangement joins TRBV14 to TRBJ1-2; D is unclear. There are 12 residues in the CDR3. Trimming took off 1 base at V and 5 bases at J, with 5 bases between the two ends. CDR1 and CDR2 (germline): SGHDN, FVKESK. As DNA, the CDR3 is TGTGCCAGCAGCCAAGCAGGATATGGCTACACCTTC. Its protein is CASSQAGYGYTF.

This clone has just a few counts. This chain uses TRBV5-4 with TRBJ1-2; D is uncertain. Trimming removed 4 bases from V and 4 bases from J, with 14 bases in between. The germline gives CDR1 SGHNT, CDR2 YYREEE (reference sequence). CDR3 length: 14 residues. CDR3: CASSMGRGPYGYTF. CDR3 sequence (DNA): TGTGCCAGCAGCATGGGCCGGGGTCCCTATGGCTACACCTTC.

CDR3 nucleotides: TGTGCCAGCAGCTTAACACCAGGGAATGAGCAGTTCTTC. Its translation is CASSLTPGNEQFF. The chain joins TRBV7-7 to TRBJ2-1; weak D call: TRBD1 (5 bases). The length of the CDR3 is 13 residues. Germline lookup yields CDR1 SSHAT and CDR2 FNYEAQ (reference sequence). V lost 2 bases, J lost 7 bases, and 9 bases lay in between.

In DNA, the CDR3 is TGTGCCAGCAGCTTAAACGGACAGGGTGTAAATGAGCAGTTCTTC. Translating gives CASSLNGQGVNEQFF. The chain has TRBV7-6 and TRBJ2-1; 8 nucleotides line up with TRBD1. Germline CDR1 and CDR2: SGHVS and FNYEAQ. The length of the CDR3 is 15 residues. J gave up 7 bases and V 2 bases, and 7 bases lay outside the gene matches.

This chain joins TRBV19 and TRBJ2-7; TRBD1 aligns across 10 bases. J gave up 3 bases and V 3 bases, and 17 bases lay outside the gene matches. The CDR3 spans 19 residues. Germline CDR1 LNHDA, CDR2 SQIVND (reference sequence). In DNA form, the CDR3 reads TGTGCCAGTAGTATCCGGGACAGGGGCGTTAAGCGGGAGTACTACGAGCAGTACTTC. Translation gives CASSIRDRGVKREYYEQYF.

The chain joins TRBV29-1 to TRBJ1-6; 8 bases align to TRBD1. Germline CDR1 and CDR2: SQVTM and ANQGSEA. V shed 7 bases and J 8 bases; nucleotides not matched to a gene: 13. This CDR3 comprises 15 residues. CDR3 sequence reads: CSDLSRGLVDSPLHF. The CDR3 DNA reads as TGCAGCGACCTATCCAGGGGGCTGGTAGATTCACCCCTCCACTTT.

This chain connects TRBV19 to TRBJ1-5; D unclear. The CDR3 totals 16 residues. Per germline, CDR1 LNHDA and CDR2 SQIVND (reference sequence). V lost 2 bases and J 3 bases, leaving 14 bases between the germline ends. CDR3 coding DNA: TGTGCCAGTAGTATACCGTACAGAGATTCCAATCAGCCCCAGCATTTT. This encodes CASSIPYRDSNQPQHF.

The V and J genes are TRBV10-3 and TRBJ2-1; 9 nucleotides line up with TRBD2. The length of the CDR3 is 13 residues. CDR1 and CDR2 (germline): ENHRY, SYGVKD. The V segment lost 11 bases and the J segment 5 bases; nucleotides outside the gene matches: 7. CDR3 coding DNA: TGTGCCGTTGGGACTAGCAACGACAATGAGCAGTTCTTC. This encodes CAVGTSNDNEQFF.

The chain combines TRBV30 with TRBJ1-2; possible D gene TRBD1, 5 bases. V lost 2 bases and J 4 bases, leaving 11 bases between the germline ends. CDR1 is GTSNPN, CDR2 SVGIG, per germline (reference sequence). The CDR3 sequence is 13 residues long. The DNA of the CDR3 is TGTGCCTGGAGTTTTGGACATCCCTATGGCTACACCTTC. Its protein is CAWSFGHPYGYTF.

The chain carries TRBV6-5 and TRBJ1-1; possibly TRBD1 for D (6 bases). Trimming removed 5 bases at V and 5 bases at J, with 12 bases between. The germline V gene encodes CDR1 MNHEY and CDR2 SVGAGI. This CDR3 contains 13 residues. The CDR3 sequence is CASSQPGVTEAFF. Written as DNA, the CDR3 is TGTGCCAGCAGTCAACCAGGGGTGACTGAAGCTTTCTTT.

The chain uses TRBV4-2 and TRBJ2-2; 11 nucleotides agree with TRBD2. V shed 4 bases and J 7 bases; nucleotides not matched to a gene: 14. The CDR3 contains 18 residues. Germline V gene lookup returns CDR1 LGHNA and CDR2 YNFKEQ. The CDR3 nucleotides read TGTGCCAGCAGCCCGGAACTTTTAGCGGGAGGGCCAGGCGGGGAGCTGTTTTTT. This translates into CASSPELLAGGPGGELFF.

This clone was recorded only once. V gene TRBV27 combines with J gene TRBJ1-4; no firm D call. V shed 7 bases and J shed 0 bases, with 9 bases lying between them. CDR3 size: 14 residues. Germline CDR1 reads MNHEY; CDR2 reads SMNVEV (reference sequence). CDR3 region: CASMSGATNEKLFF. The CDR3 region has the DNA TGTGCCAGCATGAGTGGAGCAACTAATGAAAAACTGTTTTTT.

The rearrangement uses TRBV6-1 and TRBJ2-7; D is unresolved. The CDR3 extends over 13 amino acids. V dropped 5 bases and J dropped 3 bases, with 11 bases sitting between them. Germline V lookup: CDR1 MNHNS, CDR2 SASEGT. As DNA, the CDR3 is TGTGCCAGCAGTCTGACTGGCCGCTACGAGCAGTACTTC. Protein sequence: CASSLTGRYEQYF.

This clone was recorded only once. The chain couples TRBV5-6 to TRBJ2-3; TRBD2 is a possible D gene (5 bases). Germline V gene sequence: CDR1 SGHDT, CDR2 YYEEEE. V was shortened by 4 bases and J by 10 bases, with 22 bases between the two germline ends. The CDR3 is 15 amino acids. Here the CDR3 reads CASSTLAWELESQYF. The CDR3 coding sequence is TGTGCCAGCAGCACCCTAGCATGGGAACTTGAGTCGCAGTATTTT.

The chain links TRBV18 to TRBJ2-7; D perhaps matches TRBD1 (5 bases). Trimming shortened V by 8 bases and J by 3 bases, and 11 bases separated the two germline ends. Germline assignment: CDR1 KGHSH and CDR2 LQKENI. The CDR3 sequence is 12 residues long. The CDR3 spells CASTDSRYEQYF. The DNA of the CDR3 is TGTGCCAGCACCGACAGTCGCTACGAGCAGTACTTC.

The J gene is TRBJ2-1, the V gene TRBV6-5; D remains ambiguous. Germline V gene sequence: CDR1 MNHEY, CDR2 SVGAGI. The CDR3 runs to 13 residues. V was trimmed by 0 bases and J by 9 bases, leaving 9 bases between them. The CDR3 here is CASSYSSRSEQFF. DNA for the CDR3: TGTGCCAGCAGTTACTCATCCCGTAGTGAGCAGTTCTTC.

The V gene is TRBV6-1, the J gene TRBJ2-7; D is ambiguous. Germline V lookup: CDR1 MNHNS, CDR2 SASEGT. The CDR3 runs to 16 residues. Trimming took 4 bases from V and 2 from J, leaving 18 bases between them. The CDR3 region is CASSGFSGSPAYEQYF. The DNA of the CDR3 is TGTGCCAGCAGTGGGTTTTCCGGGTCCCCCGCCTACGAGCAGTACTTC.

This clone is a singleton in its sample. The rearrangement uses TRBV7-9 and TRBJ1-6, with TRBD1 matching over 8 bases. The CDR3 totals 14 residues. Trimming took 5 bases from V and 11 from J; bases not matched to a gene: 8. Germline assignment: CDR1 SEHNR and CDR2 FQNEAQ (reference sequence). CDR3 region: CASSPGQGGTPLHF. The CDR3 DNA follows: TGTGCCAGCAGCCCAGGACAGGGAGGAACACCCCTCCACTTT.

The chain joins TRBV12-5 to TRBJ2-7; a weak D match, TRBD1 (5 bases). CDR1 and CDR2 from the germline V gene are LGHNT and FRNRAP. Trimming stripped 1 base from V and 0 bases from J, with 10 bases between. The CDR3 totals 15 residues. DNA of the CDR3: TGTGCTAGTGGTTTGGACAGGACCACCTCCTACGAGCAGTACTTC. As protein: CASGLDRTTSYEQYF.

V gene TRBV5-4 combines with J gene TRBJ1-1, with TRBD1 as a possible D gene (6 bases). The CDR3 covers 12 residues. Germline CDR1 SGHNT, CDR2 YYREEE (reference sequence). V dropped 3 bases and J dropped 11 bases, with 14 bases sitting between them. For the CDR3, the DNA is TGTGCCAGCAGCTCGGGGGGGGGCTACGCTTTCTTT. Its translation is CASSSGGGYAFF.